This note documents a single T cell receptor beta chain sequence. As yet, its antigen is unknown. The CDR3 is made up of 14 amino acids. After removal of 6 bases from V and 0 bases from J, the junction contained 6 bases not matched to a gene. Germline V gene data show CDR1 as DFQATT and CDR2 as SNEGSKA (reference sequence). The study isolated at least 6.5 million PBMCs from each sample. A J-beta primer mix and a sample-barcoded 5' primer were used in a second PCR of about 7 to 12 cycles. MiXCR, run by TCRdb on the 5' RACE reads, gives a single entry per CDR3 protein. The sample records roughly 800,000 distinct CDR3 sequences, about 62% being singletons. This sample stems from a study of blood T cells in healthy people across ages. Study results and limitations: Higher diversity and more naive CD4+ cells were features of long-lived donors, compared to aged donors. Estimates of diversity drawn from one million T cells were considered underestimates.

Sequencing was performed on blood. The gene calls are TRBV20-1 and TRBJ2-3, with TRBD2 matching over 7 bases. The TCR was taken from a man aged 25-45 years in good health. The CDR3 here is CSAKAGTSTDTQYF. The DNA for the CDR3 is TGCAGTGCAAAAGCGGGGACTAGCACAGATACGCAGTATTTT.